This entry lists 20 T cell receptor beta chains sequenced from one sample in a study of shared clonotypes between healthy human individuals. Sequenced by immunoSEQ multiplex PCR; TCRdb stores in-frame clones only, minus some. The table records more than 1 million clones, approximately 80% of them present only once. Material for sequencing was memory CD4+ T cells from PBMCs. Regarding subset: CD45RA-negative fraction. These TCRs come from a man aged 18 to 29 in good health. Some clones in this sample may be carry-over from other donors' samples.

The chain couples TRBV11-2 to TRBJ1-1; 10 bases are a match to TRBD1. This CDR3 is built from 17 residues. In germline, CDR1 is SGHAT, CDR2 FQNNGV. The ends lost 4 bases at V and 0 bases at J; junction bases unmatched: 8. The CDR3 reads CASSYGQGGTLNTEAFF. CDR3 DNA sequence: TGTGCCAGCAGCTATGGACAGGGGGGGACCCTGAACACTGAAGCTTTCTTT.

Notes on this clone: One end of the junction fails to match germline, which may point to a read error. The chain joins TRBV6-1 to TRBJ1-5; TRBD1 might be the D (5 bases). CDR1 MNHNS and CDR2 SASEGT come from the germline V gene. This CDR3 has 13 amino acids. The CDR3 is CASSEGGPRAGYF. CDR3 bases: TGTGCCAGCAGTGAAGGGGGCCCCAGGGCCGGGTATTTT.

The V call is TRBV5-1, the J call TRBJ1-3; D uncertain. Trimming took 1 base from V and 7 from J, leaving 12 bases between them. The CDR3 totals 14 residues. CDR1 is SGHRS and CDR2 is YFSETQ in the germline V gene. CDR3 amino acids: CASSLPDQYNTIYF. CDR3 in DNA: TGCGCCAGCAGCTTGCCCGACCAATATAACACCATATATTTT.

V usage is TRBV9 and J usage is TRBJ1-2; possibly TRBD1 for D (6 bases). The V gene's germline CDR1 is SGDLS and CDR2 YYNGEE. This CDR3 spans 15 amino acids. Trimming took 4 bases from V and 2 from J, leaving 15 bases between them. CDR3 nucleotides: TGTGCCAGCAGCAGAATAAGAGGGGGGAACTATGGCTACACCTTC. This codes for CASSRIRGGNYGYTF.

The chain has TRBV5-1 and TRBJ2-1, with D tentatively TRBD2 (5 bases). CDR1 is SGHRS and CDR2 is YFSETQ in the germline V gene. The CDR3 consists of 17 residues. V dropped 0 bases and J dropped 2 bases, with 15 bases sitting between them. Written as DNA, the CDR3 is TGCGCCAGCAGCTTGGGCGCTAGCTCACCGACCTACAATGAGCAGTTCTTC. Its protein product is CASSLGASSPTYNEQFF.

V gene TRBV28 combines with J gene TRBJ2-5, with D hard to call. V was shortened by 5 bases and J by 3 bases, with 13 bases between the two germline ends. This CDR3 is built from 14 residues. Per germline, CDR1 MDHEN and CDR2 SYDVKM. The CDR3: CASSPITAEETQYF. CDR3 DNA: TGTGCCAGCAGTCCGATCACCGCCGAAGAGACCCAGTACTTC.

The genes are TRBV7-2 and TRBJ2-2; perhaps TRBD1 as D (5 bases). The CDR3 runs to 16 residues. CDR1 is SGHTA, CDR2 FQGNSA, per germline. The V end was cut by 4 bases, the J end by 0 bases, with 12 bases between. For the CDR3, the DNA is TGTGCCAGCAGCTCGAGTGCAGGGTCGAACACCGGGGAGCTGTTTTTT. Its translation is CASSSSAGSNTGELFF.

J is TRBJ2-3 and V is TRBV2; D not certain. The CDR3 is 13 residues long. Germline V lookup: CDR1 SNHLY, CDR2 FYNNEI. Deletions cut 7 bases from V and 2 bases from J, with 10 bases between. The CDR3 loop reads CASNVEFTDTQYF. In nucleotides, the CDR3 is TGTGCCAGCAACGTGGAATTCACAGATACGCAGTATTTT. Full variable domain (rest looked up from reference TRBV2 and TRBJ2-3): EPEVTQTPSHQVTQMGQEVILRCVPISNHLYFYWYRQILGQKVEFLVSFYNNEISEKSEIFDDQFSVERPDGSNFTLKIRSTKLEDSAMYFCASNVEFTDTQYFGPGTRLTVL.

V and J are TRBV5-1 and TRBJ2-7; D not certain. From germline, CDR1 is SGHRS and CDR2 YFSETQ. The CDR3 totals 13 residues. V was cut by 4 bases and J by 3 bases, with 11 bases left in between. CDR3 bases: TGCGCCAGCAGCGCCAGCGCTAGCTACGAGCAGTACTTC. Its translation: CASSASASYEQYF. Supplemented by reference TRBV5-1 and TRBJ2-7, the full variable domain reads KAGVTQTPRYLIKTRGQQVTLSCSPISGHRSVSWYQQTPGQGLQFLFEYFSETQRNKGNFPGRFSGRQFSNSRSEMNVSTLELGDSALYLCASSASASYEQYFGPGTRLTVT.

CDR3 sequence reads: CASSVGPDSYYEQYF. The CDR3 DNA reads TGTGCCAGCAGCGTAGGTCCGGACAGCTACTACGAGCAGTACTTC. This chain uses TRBV9 with TRBJ2-7; the D gene is possibly TRBD1 (6 bases). V was clipped by 0 bases and J by 3 bases, with 13 bases between them. CDR3 length equals 15 residues. The germline gives CDR1 SGDLS, CDR2 YYNGEE.

The rearrangement joins TRBV6-5 to TRBJ2-2, with D possibly being TRBD1 or TRBD2 (6 bases each). Germline V lookup: CDR1 MNHEY, CDR2 SVGAGI. V lost 6 bases and J lost 5, with 13 bases in between. This CDR3 is built from 14 residues. The CDR3 here is CASRRGHETGELFF. The CDR3 nucleotides read TGTGCCAGCAGGCGGGGACATGAGACCGGGGAGCTGTTTTTT.

The chain employs TRBV28 and TRBJ2-5; no definite D call. The CDR3 has 14 residues. Germline CDR1 reads MDHEN; CDR2 reads SYDVKM. The ends were cut back, 5 bases at V and 1 base at J, with 11 bases in the middle. The CDR3 nucleotides are TGTGCCAGCAGTCAACCCGTTGGCCAAGAGACCCAGTACTTC. Its protein product is CASSQPVGQETQYF.

This clone was detected a few times. V is TRBV4-2 and J is TRBJ2-3; unclear D gene. The CDR3 is 16 amino acids. Germline V gene sequence: CDR1 LGHNA, CDR2 YNFKEQ. V gave up 4 bases and J gave up 2 bases, with 16 bases separating them. This chain's CDR3 is CASSLRPPPFTDTQYF. CDR3 nucleotide sequence: TGTGCCAGCAGCCTTAGACCGCCTCCCTTCACAGATACGCAGTATTTT.

This clone was observed once. Within the sample, other DNA sequences also encode this same CDR3. This chain uses TRBV19 with TRBJ2-5, with 7 positions matching TRBD1. The CDR3 covers 13 residues. Losses at the gene ends were 3 bases for V and 4 bases for J; bases not matched to a gene: 2. Germline CDR1 reads LNHDA; CDR2 reads SQIVND (reference sequence). This chain's CDR3 is CASSISGGETQYF. In nucleotides, the CDR3 is TGTGCCAGTAGTATCTCAGGGGGAGAGACCCAGTACTTC.

V is TRBV5-4 and J is TRBJ1-2; D is possibly TRBD1 (5 bases). In germline, CDR1 is SGHNT, CDR2 YYREEE (reference sequence). The CDR3 has 13 amino acids. Trimming pared 2 bases from V and 4 bases from J, leaving 9 bases between. The CDR3 DNA follows: TGTGCCAGCAGCTTAGACAGTTTCTATGGCTACACCTTC. Amino acid sequence: CASSLDSFYGYTF.

This chain uses TRBV5-5 with TRBJ1-2, with D hard to call. In germline, CDR1 is SGHKS, CDR2 YYEKEE (reference sequence). The CDR3 sequence is 13 residues long. Trimming took 2 bases from V and 2 from J, leaving 7 bases between them. CDR3 bases: TGTGCCAGCAGCTTAGACCCGAACTATGGCTACACCTTC. This codes for CASSLDPNYGYTF.

This clone was seen a handful of times. Written as DNA, the CDR3 is TGTGCCACCAGCAGAGATTTGGCGGGGGAACCTACTCAGTTCTTC. As protein: CATSRDLAGEPTQFF. The J gene is TRBJ2-1, the V gene TRBV15; 7 bases match TRBD2. The V segment lost 0 bases and the J segment 13 bases; nucleotides outside the gene matches: 12. The germline V gene encodes CDR1 LNHNV and CDR2 YYDKDF (reference sequence). The CDR3 totals 15 residues. The complete variable domain, with remaining parts taken from reference TRBV15 and TRBJ2-1, reads DAMVIQNPRYQVTQFGKPVTLSCSQTLNHNVMYWYQQKSSQAPKLLFHYYDKDFNNEADTPDNFQSRRPNTSFCFLDIRSPGLGDTAMYLCATSRDLAGEPTQFFGPGTRLTVL.

This clone showed up just once. V and J are TRBV5-6 and TRBJ1-2; no clear D. CDR1 is SGHDT and CDR2 is YYEEEE in the germline V gene. This CDR3 has 13 amino acids. Deletions cut 3 bases from V and 9 bases from J, with 15 bases between. CDR3 bases: TGTGCCAGCAGCTCCGGACGAAACCCGCGCTACACCTTC. As protein: CASSSGRNPRYTF.

V usage is TRBV27 and J usage is TRBJ2-3; D gene ambiguous. The CDR3 has 12 residues. Germline assignment: CDR1 MNHEY and CDR2 SMNVEV (reference sequence). V was cut by 5 bases and J by 2 bases, with 5 bases left in between. The CDR3 nucleotides are TGTGCCAGCAGTCCGCACACAGATACGCAGTATTTT. Translating it yields CASSPHTDTQYF.

The chain recombines TRBV7-9 with TRBJ1-2; TRBD1 aligns across 8 bases. The CDR3 is 15 residues long. Germline V lookup: CDR1 SEHNR, CDR2 FQNEAQ (reference sequence). Germline trimming cut 5 bases from V and 4 bases from J; bases unmatched to any gene: 9. DNA of the CDR3: TGTGCCAGCAGCGACGGACAGGGCGCCCGCTATGGCTACACCTTC. Its translation is CASSDGQGARYGYTF.